The 8 T cell receptor beta chains below were found in one sample sequenced in a study of cytomegalovirus exposure and HLA in healthy donors. Vbeta (60) and Jbeta (13) primers were used in the PCR. Sequencing was performed with immunoSEQ multiplex PCR; in TCRdb, only in-frame clones are kept and a portion is missing. The sample contains 110,000 to 150,000 clones, 75% of which appear only once. Sequencing was performed on PBMCs. Every receptor here comes from a man aged 25 to 40 in good health and CMV-seronegative.

This chain connects TRBV28 to TRBJ2-3, with TRBD2 matching 7 bases. J lost 5 bases, V lost 5 bases, and 13 bases had no gene match. CDR3 length: 16 residues. Germline V gene sequence: CDR1 MDHEN, CDR2 SYDVKM. This CDR3 is CASSHFGAGAVDTQYF. As DNA, the CDR3 is TGTGCCAGCAGTCATTTTGGCGCGGGAGCCGTAGATACGCAGTATTTT.

In this sample, this clone turned up a few times. The V call is TRBV11-2, the J call TRBJ1-4; D might be TRBD1 (6 bases). The CDR3 is made up of 15 amino acids. The V end lost 5 bases, the J end lost 8 bases, and 18 bases lay between the germline ends. CDR1 is SGHAT, CDR2 FQNNGV, per germline. In nucleotides, the CDR3 is TGTGCCAGCAGCCCCAATCCGGACAGAAAAGAAAAACTGTTTTTT. This gives the protein CASSPNPDRKEKLFF.

With regard to this clone: One junction end disagrees with the germline gene, perhaps due to a read error. The V gene is TRBV7-8, the J gene TRBJ1-3, with D possibly being TRBD1 (5 bases). Germline values: CDR1 SGHVS, CDR2 FQNEAQ. The length of the CDR3 is 14 residues. The chain's CDR3 is CASSSRDSGNAIYF. The CDR3 DNA sequence: TGTGCCAGCAGCAGCAGGGACTCTGGAAACGCCATATATTTT.

This chain links TRBV28 with TRBJ2-1; D gene ambiguous. CDR1 MDHEN and CDR2 SYDVKM come from the germline V gene. V dropped 5 bases and J dropped 6 bases, with 8 bases sitting between them. The CDR3 loop spans 12 amino acids. CDR3 residues: CASSPYTNEQFF. CDR3 coding DNA: TGTGCCAGCAGTCCATACACCAATGAGCAGTTCTTC.

The chain couples TRBV6-1 to TRBJ2-7, with TRBD2 matching 7 bases. CDR1 and CDR2 from the germline V gene are MNHNS and SASEGT. The CDR3 consists of 14 residues. Germline trimming cut 7 bases from V and 1 base from J; bases unmatched to any gene: 7. The CDR3 bases are TGTGCCAGCACCCAGCGGGGCCAGTCCTACGAGCAGTACTTC. Encoded protein: CASTQRGQSYEQYF.

The rearrangement joins TRBV27 to TRBJ1-1, with D perhaps matching TRBD1 (6 bases). Germline CDR1 reads MNHEY; CDR2 reads SMNVEV (reference sequence). This CDR3 region has 14 residues. V lost 8 bases to trimming and J lost 8 bases, with 21 bases between them. Here the CDR3 reads CASSGGLSDLEAFF. DNA for the CDR3: TGTGCCAGCTCCGGGGGGCTATCAGACCTAGAAGCTTTCTTT.

This clone was seen just once. This chain uses TRBV6-1 with TRBJ1-2; D gene unclear. Germline CDR1 MNHNS, CDR2 SASEGT. With 4 bases removed from V and 4 bases from J, the gap between germline ends came to 13 bases. CDR3 length equals 14 residues. CDR3 residues: CASSASRGPYGYTF. CDR3 sequence (DNA): TGTGCCAGCAGTGCATCACGTGGGCCCTATGGCTACACCTTC.

V is TRBV2 and J is TRBJ1-1; D gene unclear. Between the trimmed V and J ends, which lost 6 bases and 6 bases, there was a span of 11 bases. Germline loops: CDR1 SNHLY, CDR2 FYNNEI. CDR3 length: 12 amino acids. The CDR3 DNA reads as TGTGCCAGCAGGGTAATGGAGTCTGAAGCTTTCTTT. Amino acids: CASRVMESEAFF.